The rows below give T cell receptor beta chains drawn from one sample of a study of T cells in Graves' hyperthyroidism and ophthalmopathy. TCRdb re-derived calls from the multiplex PCR reads in MiXCR, one entry per CDR3 protein. The sample has roughly 300,000 distinct CDR3 sequences, around 20% seen once. Sequences were obtained from blood. Receptor source: a woman aged 45-65 years with Graves' hyperthyroidism. Each CDR3 is given with its conserved first and last residue. Each record gives: J gene, clone size, V gene, D gene, CDR3 DNA, CDR3 protein. The D gene is left open where the match is weak. Expanded clones are given a class, and other clones once, few, many or no size at all.

>TRBJ2-3|NA|TRBV5-1|TRBD2
TGCGCCAGCAAAGGGTGGCTAGCGGGGGGTCAGGATACGCAGTATTTT
CASKGWLAGGQDTQYF
>TRBJ2-5|many|TRBV20-1|NA
TGCAGTGCTAGTCAAGAGACCCAGTACTTC
CSASQETQYF
>TRBJ2-1|many|TRBV28|TRBD2
TGTGCCAGCCGAATACTAGCGGGGGGACGAATCAATGAGCAGTTCTTC
CASRILAGGRINEQFF
>TRBJ2-5|many|TRBV11-2|NA
TGTGCCAGCAGGGATCCGTGGAGCGGAGAGGAGACCCAGTACTTC
CASRDPWSGEETQYF
>TRBJ2-1|many|TRBV30|NA
TGTGCCTGGAGTGTCCTGGACGGGCTTACAAGAGAGCAGTTCTTC
CAWSVLDGLTREQFF
>TRBJ2-7|NA|TRBV20-1|NA
TGCAGTGCTAGACTCTCAATCGAGCAGTACTTC
CSARLSIEQYF
>TRBJ2-7|many|TRBV3-1|NA
TGTGCCAGCAGCCCCCTCGGTACTGGCGGGGGCTTCCACGAGCAGTACTTC
CASSPLGTGGGFHEQYF
>TRBJ1-3|once|TRBV6-2/TRBV6-3|NA
TGTGCCAGCAGTTACCTCGGGACGGTCTCTGGAAACACCATATATTTT
CASSYLGTVSGNTIYF
>TRBJ1-5|many|TRBV28|TRBD1
TGTGCCAGCAGCCCGTTCCGACAGGGCAGGCAGCCCCAGCATTTT
CASSPFRQGRQPQHF
>TRBJ1-5|NA|TRBV28|NA
TGTGCCAGCAGCATACGGGACCCCCCATTGCAGCCCCAGCATTTT
CASSIRDPPLQPQHF
>TRBJ2-3|NA|TRBV11-2|NA
TGTGCCAGCAGCCAAGACCTCCGGGCTAGCAATACAGATACGCAGTATTTT
CASSQDLRASNTDTQYF